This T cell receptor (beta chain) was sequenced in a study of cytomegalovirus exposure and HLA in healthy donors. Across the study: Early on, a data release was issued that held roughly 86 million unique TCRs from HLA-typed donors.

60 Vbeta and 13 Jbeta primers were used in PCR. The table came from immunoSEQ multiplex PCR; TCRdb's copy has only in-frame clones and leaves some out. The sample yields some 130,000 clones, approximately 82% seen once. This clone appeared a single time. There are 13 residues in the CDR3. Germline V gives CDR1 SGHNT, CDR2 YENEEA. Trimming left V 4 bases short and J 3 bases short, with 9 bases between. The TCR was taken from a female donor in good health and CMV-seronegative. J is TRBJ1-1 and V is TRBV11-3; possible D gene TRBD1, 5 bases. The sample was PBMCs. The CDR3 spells CASSWTRDTEAFF. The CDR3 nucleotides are TGTGCCAGCAGCTGGACACGGGACACTGAAGCTTTCTTT.